This T cell receptor beta chain was found in a study of cytomegalovirus exposure and HLA in healthy donors. Findings and limits, study-wide: Another analysis was done later, and it associated over 15,000 TCR beta sequences with HLA alleles at 0.05 false discovery rate. There were 164 TCR beta chains listed as cytomegalovirus-associated.

Germline trimming cut 4 bases from V and 10 bases from J; bases unmatched to any gene: 10. There are 14 residues in the CDR3. CDR1 is LGHNA, CDR2 YSLEER, per germline. This clone appeared a few times. The antigen is not known. The primer mix had 60 Vbeta and 13 Jbeta primers. Produced via immunoSEQ multiplex PCR; TCRdb's table is partial and in-frame only. The sample lists about 110,000 clones; more than 75% were seen once. V and J are TRBV4-3 and TRBJ1-5; TRBD1 agrees at 7 bases. The material sequenced was PBMCs. This TCR was recovered from a woman between 50 and 59 years old in good health and CMV-seropositive. CDR3 nucleotide sequence: TGCGCCAGCAGCCTGACAGGGAACGTAAGCCCCCAGCATTTT. Protein: CASSLTGNVSPQHF.